This TCR beta chain was profiled in a study of CD8+ T cells in alopecia areata. Reverse transcribed after extraction, RNA yielded cDNA as the sequencing template. TCRdb's copy holds only in-frame clones and misses some; the assay was immunoSEQ multiplex PCR. Of about 82,000 clones in the sample, about 53% were seen once. Alopecia areata patients provided lesional scalp punch biopsies and peripheral blood. The sorting of PBMCs gave CD4+ and CD8+ T cells. A few counts support this clone. Its antigen is currently unknown. Study-wide points: It was less clear whether patients shared TCRs than it was in mice, possibly because of HLA.

The sequenced sample was NKG2D-high CD8+ T cells sorted from blood. The source is a human donor with alopecia areata.

CDR3 in DNA: TGTGCCAGCAGCCCGGGGGGACGGAACACTGAAGCTTTCTTT. Translating gives CASSPGGRNTEAFF. The chain couples TRBV27 to TRBJ1-1; D may be TRBD1 (5 bases). CDR3 length: 14 amino acids. V was cut by 6 bases and J by 1 base, with 12 bases left in between. CDR1 is MNHEY, CDR2 SMNVEV, per germline (reference sequence).